This TCR beta chain was captured by sequencing in a study of memory B cells and T cells in multiple sclerosis (dated by TCRdb to 2017 to 2018). Regarding the complete study: TCR beta repertoires of autoproliferating peripheral T cells were compared with the TCR beta repertoires of brain lesion-infiltrating T cells in multiple sclerosis patients. TCR sequencing included two multiple sclerosis patients for whom either brain lesions at autopsy or brain-infiltrating cells from biopsy were available.

Concerning this clone: The clone's antigen remains unknown. No base qualities exist here, and no much larger clone lies one base off it.

Findings and caveats that apply to the study as a whole: Because clone-set sizes varied across compartments, the counts of shared clonotypes were affected, making normalization necessary.

Autoproliferating (CFSEdim) and non-proliferating (CFSEhi) T cell fractions were sequenced separately after stimulus-free culture of CFSE-labeled PBMCs. A total of 5x10^7 CFSE-labeled PBMCs were cultured for under 9 days without stimulus, and replicate wells were then pooled. Labeling of PBMCs used about 0.47 uM CFSE, and the cells were then grown in serum-free AIM-V medium with no exogenous stimuli added. PBMCs were obtained by Ficoll density gradient centrifugation and kept cryopreserved until use. Live 7-AAD-negative cells were sorted on a FACSAria III, washed with PBS, and frozen at -80 degrees C as dry pellets. Using the immunoSEQ Platform, TCRbeta CDR3 regions were amplified from extracted genomic DNA. The immunoSEQ assay used multiplex PCR together with high-throughput sequencing and a bioinformatics pipeline from the vendor. The authors' analysis ran thus. After discarding non-productive sequences and any CDR3s under 4 amino acids in length, clonotype frequencies were recalculated for each sample. In immunoSEQ Analyzer 2.0, a clonotype counted as shared when the CDR3 amino acid, V gene and J gene sequences were identical. To normalize repertoire overlap, the number of shared clonotypes was divided by the product of the two clone-set sizes and multiplied by 1000 to give arbitrary units. Drawn from immuneACCESS, this table holds only the in-frame rearrangements with V and J called that TCRdb kept. Clones are partly lost; checked studies trace under half to an unresolved V gene and leave the rest unexplained. Clone size and the V and J calls come from that table; the DNA yielded D and trimming. The sample table shows approximately 32,000 clones, and about 84% are seen once. Under 3.5% of the sample is in the top ten clones.

Taken from cysteine to phenylalanine, the CDR3 has 13 residues. Solely the CDR3 DNA is kept, with 39 bases framed from the first base. V loses 5 bases of germline sequence and J loses 5 bases, and the interval between the two ends is 12 bases. CDR1 SNHLY and CDR2 FYNNEI are derived from the germline V gene. The sample taken for sequencing was PBMCs from blood kept in culture. The chain joins TRBV2 to TRBJ2-5; no D segment can be confidently identified. This receptor was obtained from a human donor with multiple sclerosis. The nucleotide sequence reads TGTGCCAGCAGTACCCAACTAATGGAGACCCAGTACTTC. It encodes CASSTQLMETQYF. The CDR3, completed at both ends by the reference TRBV2 and TRBJ2-5 genes, gives the full variable domain EPEVTQTPSHQVTQMGQEVILRCVPISNHLYFYWYRQILGQKVEFLVSFYNNEISEKSEIFDDQFSVERPDGSNFTLKIRSTKLEDSAMYFCASSTQLMETQYFGPGTRLLVL.